A selection of T cell receptor beta chains follows, all from one sample in a study of blood T cell repertoires in COVID-19. Assay used: immunoSEQ multiplex PCR; TCRdb lists only in-frame clones, some missing. In the table there are some 80,000 clones, 65% to 90% of which are singletons. The specimen was peripheral blood. The receptors derive from a human donor in a cohort sampled during active COVID-19. The CDR3 runs from the conserved cysteine through the conserved F or W. Each record gives: D gene, J gene, clone size, V gene, CDR3 protein, CDR3 DNA. A D gene is named only where the DNA matches it firmly. Clone size, where shown, is once, few, many, or a class for clones that have expanded.

>TRBD1|TRBJ2-2|-|TRBV7-9
CASSYPRTGDTGELFF
TGTGCCAGCAGCTACCCGAGGACAGGCGACACCGGGGAGCTGTTTTTT
>TRBD2|TRBJ2-1|-|TRBV7-3
CASSKLAGVGNEQFF
TGTGCCAGCAGCAAACTAGCGGGAGTAGGCAATGAGCAGTTCTTC
>-|TRBJ2-5|-|TRBV14
CASSQDRGTQYF
TGTGCCAGCAGCCAAGATCGAGGGACCCAGTACTTC
>-|TRBJ2-3|-|TRBV5-4
CASSWGRNRGDTQYF
TGTGCCAGCAGCTGGGGTAGAAACCGGGGTGATACGCAGTATTTT
>TRBD1|TRBJ2-1|-|TRBV12-3/TRBV12-4
CASRTGGYNEQFF
TGTGCCAGCAGGACAGGGGGATACAATGAGCAGTTCTTC
>-|TRBJ1-1|-|TRBV5-1
CASSLRPGATEAFF
TGCGCCAGCAGCTTGAGGCCAGGGGCCACTGAAGCTTTCTTT
>TRBD2|TRBJ2-7|-|TRBV5-1
CASSALAGGWEQYF
TGCGCCAGCAGCGCGCTTGCGGGAGGGTGGGAGCAGTACTTC
>-|TRBJ2-1|-|TRBV5-1
CASSLYDRQGLNEQFF
TGCGCCAGCAGCTTGTACGACCGGCAGGGGCTTAATGAGCAGTTCTTC
>-|TRBJ2-2|few|TRBV9
CASSTRGIGRNTGELFF
TGTGCCAGCAGCACCCGGGGGATAGGGAGGAACACCGGGGAGCTGTTTTTT
>TRBD1|TRBJ2-1|-|TRBV7-9
CASSLGQGAYEQFF
TGTGCCAGCAGCCTCGGACAGGGGGCGTATGAGCAGTTCTTC
>-|TRBJ2-1|-|TRBV27
CASSFWTSLRGNEQFF
TGTGCCAGCAGTTTTTGGACTAGTCTGAGGGGGAATGAGCAGTTCTTC
>TRBD1|TRBJ1-6|-|TRBV10-3
CAIRRETGGYNSPLHF
TGTGCCATCAGAAGGGAGACAGGGGGGTATAATTCACCCCTCCACTTT
>TRBD2|TRBJ2-1|once|TRBV7-9
CASSLGTSGRYSYNEQFF
TGTGCCAGCAGCTTAGGCACTAGCGGGAGGTATTCCTACAATGAGCAGTTCTTC
>-|TRBJ2-5|-|TRBV27
CASSFQGREGETQYF
TGTGCCAGCAGTTTTCAGGGAAGGGAAGGAGAGACCCAGTACTTC
>TRBD1|TRBJ2-2|-|TRBV15
CATSRLQGTNTGKLFF
TGTGCCACCAGCAGATTACAGGGGACAAACACCGGGAAGCTGTTTTTT
>-|TRBJ1-1|-|TRBV12-5
CASGTFDIKNTEAFF
TGTGCTAGTGGTACTTTCGACATTAAAAACACTGAAGCTTTCTTT
>TRBD1|TRBJ1-5|-|TRBV5-6
CASSGTGGQPQHF
TGTGCCAGCAGCGGGACAGGGGGGCAGCCCCAGCATTTT
>TRBD2|TRBJ2-1|-|TRBV2
CASRGLAGGYNEQFF
TGTGCCAGCAGAGGTCTAGCGGGGGGGTACAATGAGCAGTTCTTC
>TRBD1|TRBJ2-7|-|TRBV27
CASSFLGQGSYEQYF
TGTGCCAGCAGTTTCCTGGGACAGGGATCCTACGAGCAGTACTTC
>-|TRBJ2-7|-|TRBV9
CASSVVPGHAPYEQYF
TGTGCCAGCAGCGTAGTGCCGGGACATGCTCCCTACGAGCAGTACTTC
>-|TRBJ1-2|once|TRBV5-1
CASSWTAGDYGYTF
TGCGCCAGCAGCTGGACAGCCGGGGACTATGGCTACACCTTC
>-|TRBJ2-7|few|TRBV11-3
CASSSDDRKASYEQYF
TGTGCCAGCAGCTCGGATGACAGGAAGGCTTCCTACGAGCAGTACTTC
>TRBD2|TRBJ2-5|-|TRBV7-2
CASSILAGVLGTQYF
TGTGCCAGCAGCATACTAGCGGGGGTACTTGGGACCCAGTACTTC
>-|TRBJ2-7|-|TRBV2
CASRVDSSYEQYF
TGTGCCAGCAGGGTAGACAGCTCCTACGAGCAGTACTTC
>-|TRBJ2-1|-|TRBV5-1
CASSWSGDTYNEQFF
TGCGCCAGCAGCTGGTCTGGGGACACCTACAATGAGCAGTTCTTC
>-|TRBJ1-2|-|TRBV5-1
CASSPRVNFGYTF
TGCGCCAGCAGCCCCAGGGTGAATTTTGGCTACACCTTC
>-|TRBJ1-4|-|TRBV2
CASSQSGQEKLFF
TGTGCCAGCAGTCAGTCTGGACAGGAAAAACTGTTTTTT
>-|TRBJ1-2|-|TRBV28
CASTTSPGNGYGYTF
TGTGCCAGCACTACCTCCCCGGGGAACGGCTATGGCTACACCTTC
>-|TRBJ2-5|-|TRBV5-1
CASSTSVSGGIETQYF
-
>-|TRBJ1-2|few|TRBV7-6
CASSAEFNSRGGYTF
TGTGCCAGCAGCGCCGAATTCAATTCACGGGGTGGCTACACCTTC
>-|TRBJ2-7|once|TRBV1
CTSSQDRQTDYEQYF
TGCACCAGCAGCCAAGATCGCCAGACAGACTACGAGCAGTACTTC
>TRBD1|TRBJ1-5|-|TRBV2
CASSGGTGDLQPQHF
TGTGCCAGCAGTGGAGGGACAGGGGACCTTCAGCCCCAGCATTTT
>TRBD2|TRBJ2-1|-|TRBV27
CATKLAALNSYNEQFF
TGTGCCACAAAACTAGCGGCCCTAAACTCCTACAATGAGCAGTTCTTC
>-|TRBJ1-2|-|TRBV7-2
CASSPRSRNYGYTF
TGTGCCAGCAGCCCCCGTTCCCGTAACTATGGCTACACCTTC
>TRBD1|TRBJ1-2|-|TRBV10-3
CAIRIGQGRTSGYTF
TGTGCCATCAGAATTGGACAGGGGAGGACAAGCGGCTACACCTTC
>TRBD2|TRBJ2-5|-|TRBV25-1
CASMTSGETQYF
TGTGCCAGCATGACTAGCGGAGAGACCCAGTACTTC
>TRBD1|TRBJ2-6|-|TRBV9
CASSVVDRADGANVLTF
TGTGCCAGCAGCGTAGTGGACAGGGCAGACGGGGCCAACGTCCTGACTTTC
>-|TRBJ1-2|-|TRBV2
CASVDGANYGYTF
TGTGCCAGCGTGGATGGAGCTAACTATGGCTACACCTTC
>TRBD2|TRBJ2-1|-|TRBV15
CATSREPGTSGYNEQFF
TGTGCCACCAGCAGAGAACCCGGGACTAGCGGGTACAATGAGCAGTTCTTC
>TRBD1|TRBJ2-7|-|TRBV27
CASSLRGTGAREQYF
TGTGCCAGCAGTCTGCGAGGGACAGGGGCGCGGGAGCAGTACTTC
>-|TRBJ2-3|once|TRBV6-1
CASSEFSRTASTDTQYF
TGTGCCAGCAGTGAGTTTAGTCGGACAGCCTCCACAGATACGCAGTATTTT
>-|TRBJ2-3|once|TRBV4-2
CASSQDRGGGTDTQYF
TGTGCCAGCAGCCAAGATCGTGGCGGGGGCACAGATACGCAGTATTTT
>TRBD2|TRBJ2-1|-|TRBV9
CASSVDPAGVSYNEQFF
TGTGCCAGCAGCGTAGACCCAGCGGGGGTGTCCTACAATGAGCAGTTCTTC